A single sample gave rise to the 14 T cell receptor beta chains below, sequenced in a study of blood T cell repertoires in COVID-19. TCRdb's table, derived via immunoSEQ multiplex PCR, lists solely in-frame clones and lacks some. The table lists 170,000 or so clones, approximately 83% of them singletons. The sequenced sample consisted of peripheral blood. Receptor source: a woman between 40 and 50 years old with COVID-19, enrolled during active disease.

This chain links TRBV9 with TRBJ1-6; tentatively, D is TRBD1 (6 bases). V was clipped by 3 bases and J by 10 bases, with 14 bases between them. The CDR3 covers 14 residues. Germline values: CDR1 SGDLS, CDR2 YYNGEE. This chain's CDR3 is CASSERTGKSPLHF. CDR3 coding DNA: TGTGCCAGCAGCGAGCGAACAGGGAAATCACCCCTCCACTTT.

The V and J genes are TRBV6-6 and TRBJ2-1; D might be TRBD1 (6 bases). Germline V gives CDR1 MNHNY, CDR2 SVGAGI (reference sequence). The CDR3 has 16 residues. V lost 5 bases and J 0 bases, leaving 14 bases between the germline ends. DNA for the CDR3: TGTGCCAGCAGTCCCCTCGAGGGGGACTCCTACAATGAGCAGTTCTTC. This sequence encodes CASSPLEGDSYNEQFF.

The genes are TRBV6-5 and TRBJ2-3; D uncertain. V lost 5 bases and J 2 bases, leaving 11 bases between the germline ends. This CDR3 is built from 14 residues. Germline V gives CDR1 MNHEY, CDR2 SVGAGI. Here the CDR3 DNA reads TGTGCCAGCAGTACCCGACTTCCCACAGATACGCAGTATTTT. As protein: CASSTRLPTDTQYF.

The chain uses TRBV15 and TRBJ1-2; D perhaps matches TRBD1 (5 bases). The CDR3 runs to 14 residues. V dropped 1 base and J dropped 6 bases, with 12 bases sitting between them. The germline V gene encodes CDR1 LNHNV and CDR2 YYDKDF (reference sequence). The CDR3 sequence is CATSRGRGADGYTF. In DNA form, the CDR3 reads TGTGCCACCAGCAGAGGAAGGGGCGCGGATGGCTACACCTTC.

The V and J genes are TRBV28 and TRBJ1-5; possible D gene TRBD1, 5 bases. Germline CDR1 MDHEN, CDR2 SYDVKM. This CDR3 has 15 amino acids. V lost 6 bases and J 7 bases, leaving 19 bases between the germline ends. CDR3 DNA sequence: TGTGCCAGCAGCGATCTGGGGGGGAAGTGGCAGCCCCAGCATTTT. Translated: CASSDLGGKWQPQHF.

The chain uses TRBV12-3 or TRBV12-4 and TRBJ1-4; unclear D gene. The germline V and J ends were trimmed by 7 bases and 7 bases, with 7 bases remaining between them. This CDR3 spans 11 amino acids. The CDR3 coding sequence is TGTGCCAGCACTCGTATTGAAAAACTGTTTTTT. Its translation is CASTRIEKLFF.

This chain joins TRBV12-3 or TRBV12-4 and TRBJ1-6; 7 nucleotides align to TRBD1. The CDR3 is 13 amino acids. Germline trimming cut 7 bases from V and 8 bases from J; bases unmatched to any gene: 5. In nucleotides, the CDR3 is TGTGCCAGCATGAGGGACAGAGATTCACCCCTCCACTTT. It is translated as CASMRDRDSPLHF.

The chain uses TRBV2 and TRBJ1-1, with D possibly being TRBD1 (5 bases). The CDR3 has 12 residues. V was shortened by 3 bases and J by 10 bases, with 12 bases between the two germline ends. The germline gives CDR1 SNHLY, CDR2 FYNNEI. CDR3 in amino acids: CASSEAGQVAFF. In nucleotides, the CDR3 is TGTGCCAGCAGTGAGGCGGGGCAGGTAGCTTTCTTT.

The chain recombines TRBV7-2 with TRBJ2-2, with 7 bases fitting TRBD2. V was clipped by 6 bases and J by 3 bases; unmatched bases: 10. Germline CDR1 and CDR2: SGHTA and FQGNSA. The CDR3 spans 16 residues. CDR3 bases: TGTGCCAGCAGAACCCGTCGCCTAGCGGACACCGGGGAGCTGTTTTTT. Protein product: CASRTRRLADTGELFF.

The CDR3 region is CASSLATSGPGELFF. In DNA, the CDR3 is TGCGCCAGCAGCTTGGCTACTAGCGGACCCGGGGAGCTGTTTTTT. The chain joins TRBV5-1 to TRBJ2-2, with 8 bases that match TRBD2. V lost 0 bases, J lost 6 bases, and 4 bases stayed unmatched. The CDR3 covers 15 residues. Germline lookup yields CDR1 SGHRS and CDR2 YFSETQ. The whole variable domain, filled in from reference TRBV5-1 and TRBJ2-2, reads KAGVTQTPRYLIKTRGQQVTLSCSPISGHRSVSWYQQTPGQGLQFLFEYFSETQRNKGNFPGRFSGRQFSNSRSEMNVSTLELGDSALYLCASSLATSGPGELFFGEGSRLTVL.

This clone appeared a single time. The chain joins TRBV29-1 to TRBJ1-2, with 9 bases that match TRBD1. CDR1 is SQVTM, CDR2 ANQGSEA, per germline. The V segment lost 5 bases and the J segment 3 bases; nucleotides outside the gene matches: 7. The CDR3 totals 14 residues. CDR3 loop: CSVQGGQGHYGYTF. CDR3 bases: TGCAGCGTTCAAGGGGGACAGGGACACTATGGCTACACCTTC.

The chain has TRBV19 and TRBJ1-1; D uncertain. Germline CDR1 reads LNHDA; CDR2 reads SQIVND (reference sequence). The ends were cut back, 3 bases at V and 11 bases at J, with 13 bases in the middle. The CDR3 consists of 12 residues. The CDR3 is CASSIAAMEAFF. The CDR3 bases are TGTGCCAGTAGTATTGCCGCCATGGAGGCTTTCTTT.

This clone was observed a few times. V usage is TRBV27 and J usage is TRBJ1-1, with D tentatively TRBD1 (5 bases). The CDR3 runs to 15 residues. V was clipped by 0 bases and J by 10 bases, with 18 bases between them. Germline assignment: CDR1 MNHEY and CDR2 SMNVEV (reference sequence). This chain's CDR3 is CASSLSAWKQGTAFF. Here the CDR3 DNA reads TGTGCCAGCAGTTTATCCGCATGGAAGCAGGGTACAGCTTTCTTT.

The chain has TRBV6-4 and TRBJ2-2; TRBD1 aligns across 10 bases. This CDR3 contains 15 residues. Trimming removed 5 bases from V and 3 bases from J; junction bases left unmatched: 3. The germline gives CDR1 MRHNA, CDR2 SNTAGT. CDR3 in amino acids: CASSTGTGDTGELFF. The CDR3 DNA reads as TGTGCCAGCAGTACCGGGACAGGGGACACCGGGGAGCTGTTTTTT.